This T cell receptor (beta chain) was obtained from a study of shared clonotypes between healthy human individuals. A word on this clone: As yet, its antigen is unknown.

Germline V gives CDR1 SGHDT, CDR2 YYEEEE. J gave up 4 bases and V 0 bases, and 12 bases lay outside the gene matches. The CDR3 totals 18 residues. CD45RO negativity and positive selection for CCR7 defined naive CD8 cells, a population that excluded terminally differentiated effector memory CD45RA+ cells. Those who donated were healthy HIV-negative adults, with no recent acute infections or vaccinations reported. The donor cohort consisted entirely of Caucasian adults residing in Nashville, Tennessee. Study results and limitations: Non-shared clonotypes were found to have lower generation probabilities than the clonotypes that were shared by all four of the sorted-subset donors.

Authors' processing steps: Quality scores were absent from the junction-only immunoSEQ sequences, so filtering differed. The method was immunoSEQ multiplex PCR; TCRdb's version includes in-frame clones alone and lacks a portion of them. Clonal size and the V and J genes are those of that table, whereas D and trimming came from the DNA. The repertoire holds over 2 million clones, about 95% seen once, with 0.9% to 1.3% in the top ten. The clonotype originates from a man aged 18 to 30 in good health. The chain is built from TRBV5-6 and TRBJ2-1, with 8 bases identical to TRBD2. The sequencing input was naive CD8+ T cells sorted from blood. The CDR3 is CASSLGVPAGDFYNEQFF. The CDR3 DNA reads as TGTGCCAGCAGCTTGGGCGTCCCAGCGGGAGATTTTTACAATGAGCAGTTCTTC.